The T cell receptor (beta chain) under discussion was sequenced for a study of early T cells in non-severe SARS-CoV-2 infection. TCRdb recomputed calls from the 5' RACE reads with MiXCR, one row per CDR3 protein. The sample consists of fewer than 80,000 distinct CDR3 sequences, 9% to 15% of them appearing once. This CDR3 has 12 residues. Germline values: CDR1 SGHVS, CDR2 FQNEAQ. The ends were cut back, 5 bases at V and 2 bases at J, with 5 bases in the middle. The TCR comes from an adult who was a healthcare worker with PCR-confirmed SARS-CoV-2 infection or an uninfected control (not recorded which). This chain joins TRBV7-8 and TRBJ2-3; D is uncertain. Sample: whole blood. CDR3 residues: CASSTTTDTQYF. The CDR3 coding sequence is TGTGCCAGCAGCACTACCACAGATACGCAGTATTTT.